What follows are 19 T cell receptor beta chains derived from one specimen sequenced in a study of technical replicates of blood from a handful of donors. Here immunoSEQ multiplex PCR was the method, and the copy in TCRdb shows in-frame clones only, minus some. The sample consists of tens of thousands of clones, more than 70% of them appearing once. Sequenced: PBMCs. Receptors originate from a human donor in good health. Some clones in this sample may be carry-over from other donors' samples.

The chain employs TRBV11-1 and TRBJ2-1, with TRBD2 matching over 9 bases. Germline CDR1 reads SGHAT; CDR2 reads FQDESV (reference sequence). The CDR3 length is 18 residues. Unmatched junction bases numbered 8, after V lost 2 bases and J lost 0 bases. The CDR3 nucleotides are TGTGCCAGCAGCTTAAATCGACTAGCGGCTAGCTCCTACAATGAGCAGTTCTTC. This translates into CASSLNRLAASSYNEQFF.

This clone rates as large. The rearrangement joins TRBV19 to TRBJ1-1, with D perhaps TRBD1 (6 bases). The CDR3 is 14 amino acids. Germline CDR1 reads LNHDA; CDR2 reads SQIVND (reference sequence). The V end was cut by 7 bases, the J end by 6 bases, with 18 bases between. CDR3 protein: CASTDGGGGPEAFF. CDR3 nucleotide sequence: TGTGCCAGTACCGACGGGGGCGGGGGGCCTGAAGCTTTCTTT.

V and J are TRBV29-1 and TRBJ2-1; 7 nucleotides agree with TRBD1. V gave up 2 bases and J gave up 0 bases; unmatched junction bases: 7. Germline V gene lookup returns CDR1 SQVTM and CDR2 ANQGSEA. The CDR3 loop spans 16 amino acids. Here the CDR3 DNA reads TGCAGCGTTGAACCACAGGGGCTAGGCTCCTACAATGAGCAGTTCTTC. It yields the protein CSVEPQGLGSYNEQFF.

This sequence joins TRBV7-9 and TRBJ2-7; D possibly corresponds to TRBD1 (6 bases). This CDR3 is 15 amino acids long. Germline V gene data show CDR1 as SEHNR and CDR2 as FQNEAQ (reference sequence). V was clipped by 0 bases and J by 2 bases, with 11 bases between them. The CDR3 DNA reads TGTGCCAGCAGCTTAGCGTCCGGGACAACCTACGAGCAGTACTTC. Encoded protein: CASSLASGTTYEQYF.

This chain joins TRBV30 and TRBJ2-2; 8 nucleotides match TRBD1. The germline V gene encodes CDR1 GTSNPN and CDR2 SVGIG (reference sequence). This CDR3 contains 15 residues. V lost 5 bases and J lost 2; bases outside the gene matches: 7. The DNA of the CDR3 is TGTGCCTGGGTCCGAGGACAGGGTAACACCGGGGAGCTGTTTTTT. This sequence encodes CAWVRGQGNTGELFF.

The chain carries TRBV4-3 and TRBJ2-5; 10 bases are shared with TRBD2. Germline V lookup: CDR1 LGHNA, CDR2 YSLEER. This CDR3 region has 16 residues. With 2 bases clipped from V and 7 bases from J, the junction kept 10 bases outside the gene matches. The chain's CDR3 is CASSQQASGSCVTQYF. The CDR3 nucleotides are TGCGCCAGCAGCCAACAGGCTAGCGGGAGTTGTGTGACCCAGTACTTC.

This clone was seen just once. The CDR3, as DNA: TGTGCCAGCAGTGAGTCCGAGATAGAGACCCAGTACTTC. Protein product: CASSESEIETQYF. V usage is TRBV2 and J usage is TRBJ2-5; unclear D gene. CDR3 length: 13 residues. Germline CDR1 SNHLY, CDR2 FYNNEI. V gave up 3 bases and J gave up 4 bases, with 9 bases separating them. The full variable domain, its missing parts supplied by reference TRBV2 and TRBJ2-5, is EPEVTQTPSHQVTQMGQEVILRCVPISNHLYFYWYRQILGQKVEFLVSFYNNEISEKSEIFDDQFSVERPDGSNFTLKIRSTKLEDSAMYFCASSESEIETQYFGPGTRLLVL.

This clone was picked up a small number of times. The chain employs TRBV14 and TRBJ2-2; the D gene is possibly TRBD2 (5 bases). The CDR3 length is 14 residues. CDR1 and CDR2 (germline): SGHDN, FVKESK. Trimming left V 0 bases short and J 4 bases short, with 6 bases between. CDR3 nucleotide sequence: TGTGCCAGCAGCCAAGAGGGAGCCACCGGGGAGCTGTTTTTT. This sequence encodes CASSQEGATGELFF.

The chain recombines TRBV28 with TRBJ1-2, with 7 bases fitting TRBD1. Germline-derived CDR1 and CDR2 are MDHEN and SYDVKM. This CDR3 is 14 amino acids long. After removal of 5 bases from V and 7 bases from J, the junction contained 10 bases not matched to a gene. The chain's CDR3 is CASSQRPTGVGYTF. CDR3 sequence (DNA): TGTGCCAGCAGTCAACGACCAACAGGGGTTGGCTACACCTTC.

The chain couples TRBV29-1 to TRBJ2-3, with 7 bases that match TRBD2. Germline V lookup: CDR1 SQVTM, CDR2 ANQGSEA. This CDR3 comprises 13 residues. V lost 4 bases and J lost 5; bases outside the gene matches: 6. CDR3 DNA: TGCAGCGTTGTGCGGGGCGGGGGAGATACGCAGTATTTT. The encoded protein is CSVVRGGGDTQYF.

The chain combines TRBV4-1 with TRBJ1-5; weak D call: TRBD1 (5 bases). The CDR3 totals 18 residues. The V end lost 1 base, the J end lost 3 bases, and 19 bases lay between the germline ends. The germline V gene has CDR1 MGHRA and CDR2 YSYEKL. Written as DNA, the CDR3 is TGCGCCAGCAGCCAAGTCCTCGGCGGGACGGCTTTCAATCAGCCCCAGCATTTT. It yields the protein CASSQVLGGTAFNQPQHF.

The chain recombines TRBV19 with TRBJ2-1; 11 bases align to TRBD2. Per germline, CDR1 LNHDA and CDR2 SQIVND (reference sequence). Trimming at V came to 5 bases and at J to 4 bases, leaving 4 bases not matched to a gene. The CDR3 totals 15 residues. Here the CDR3 reads CASSLAGGPYNEQFF. CDR3 nucleotide sequence: TGTGCCAGTAGTTTAGCGGGAGGGCCTTACAATGAGCAGTTCTTC.

The chain joins TRBV6-5 to TRBJ1-5; 8 nucleotides agree with TRBD1. The germline gives CDR1 MNHEY, CDR2 SVGAGI. The CDR3 consists of 15 residues. Germline trimming cut 5 bases from V and 2 bases from J; bases unmatched to any gene: 5. This CDR3 reads CASSTQQGGNQPQHF. The DNA for the CDR3 is TGTGCCAGCAGTACTCAACAGGGGGGCAATCAGCCCCAGCATTTT.

This chain joins TRBV11-2 and TRBJ1-3, with D perhaps TRBD1 (5 bases). Deletions cut 8 bases from V and 4 bases from J, with 15 bases between. The germline V gene encodes CDR1 SGHAT and CDR2 FQNNGV. The length of the CDR3 is 14 residues. The CDR3 loop is CASRGWRQGNTIYF. The CDR3 DNA reads as TGTGCCAGCCGGGGGTGGCGGCAAGGAAACACCATATATTTT.

The chain recombines TRBV18 with TRBJ2-6; 11 bases match TRBD1. The CDR3 covers 18 residues. V gave up 3 bases and J gave up 4 bases; unmatched junction bases: 8. CDR1 and CDR2 from the germline V gene are KGHSH and LQKENI. The CDR3 DNA is TGTGCCAGCTCACCGACGGACAGGGGGCTTGGCGGGGCCAACGTCCTGACTTTC. This encodes CASSPTDRGLGGANVLTF. The full variable domain, with the rest looked up from reference TRBV18 and TRBJ2-6, is NAGVMQNPRHLVRRRGQEARLRCSPMKGHSHVYWYRQLPEEGLKFMVYLQKENIIDESGMPKERFSAEFPKEGPSILRIQQVVRGDSAAYFCASSPTDRGLGGANVLTFGAGSRLTVL.

This sequence joins TRBV18 and TRBJ1-1; D may be TRBD1 (6 bases). CDR1 and CDR2 from the germline V gene are KGHSH and LQKENI. The CDR3 covers 17 residues. The ends were cut back, 2 bases at V and 0 bases at J, with 16 bases in the middle. As DNA, the CDR3 is TGTGCCAGCTCACCAATTTTGGCAGGGGCAATGAACACTGAAGCTTTCTTT. It translates to CASSPILAGAMNTEAFF.

V usage is TRBV29-1 and J usage is TRBJ2-5; D gene uncertain. CDR3 size: 12 residues. In germline, CDR1 is SQVTM, CDR2 ANQGSEA. V was cut by 4 bases and J by 3 bases, with 9 bases left in between. CDR3 DNA sequence: TGCAGCGTTGTCCACAGTAAAGAGACCCAGTACTTC. This sequence encodes CSVVHSKETQYF.

This rearrangement joins TRBV9 to TRBJ1-2; D not certain. The CDR3 length is 14 residues. The germline V and J ends were trimmed by 5 bases and 0 bases, with 11 bases remaining between them. Germline V CDR1 and CDR2: SGDLS, YYNGEE. The CDR3 DNA is TGTGCCAGCAGTTCTAGCGGGTCTAACTATGGCTACACCTTC. Protein sequence: CASSSSGSNYGYTF.

The CDR3 region has the DNA TGTGCCAGCAGCTTGGGCCGCAGCGGCAATCAGCCCCAGCATTTT. It is translated as CASSLGRSGNQPQHF. This chain uses TRBV5-6 with TRBJ1-5; the D is unclear. The ends were cut back, 0 bases at V and 2 bases at J, with 9 bases in the middle. The CDR3 spans 15 residues. Germline V gene sequence: CDR1 SGHDT, CDR2 YYEEEE.